These 26 T cell receptor beta chains were sequenced from one sample in a study of blood T cell repertoires in COVID-19. The method was immunoSEQ multiplex PCR; TCRdb's version includes in-frame clones alone and lacks a portion of them. This sample has approximately 170,000 clones; 70% to 90% occur once, and the top ten carry 1.5% to 2%. Sequencing was carried out using peripheral blood. These receptors all come from a man between 18 and 35 years old who had recovered from COVID-19.

This clone was seen once. The chain combines TRBV9 with TRBJ1-2; D is unresolved. Deletions cut 0 bases from V and 0 bases from J, with 9 bases between. Germline V lookup: CDR1 SGDLS, CDR2 YYNGEE. The CDR3 loop spans 15 amino acids. The CDR3 is CASSVEGVPNYGYTF. The CDR3 nucleotides are TGTGCCAGCAGCGTAGAAGGAGTTCCTAACTATGGCTACACCTTC.

The chain couples TRBV11-2 to TRBJ2-7; TRBD1 might be the D (6 bases). Germline CDR1 reads SGHAT; CDR2 reads FQNNGV. The CDR3 totals 13 residues. V was pared by 4 bases and J by 2 bases, with 9 bases between. The CDR3 loop is CASSSGAPYEQYF. The CDR3 region has the DNA TGTGCCAGCAGCTCAGGGGCCCCCTACGAGCAGTACTTC.

The rearrangement uses TRBV28 and TRBJ2-7; D may be TRBD1 (5 bases). This CDR3 has 11 residues. Germline-derived CDR1 and CDR2 are MDHEN and SYDVKM. CDR3 DNA sequence: TGTTCCACGACAGACCGCTACGAGCAGTACTTC. Translated: CSTTDRYEQYF.

The chain has TRBV9 and TRBJ1-2; D not resolved. The CDR3 length is 12 residues. CDR1 and CDR2 (germline): SGDLS, YYNGEE. V dropped 0 bases and J dropped 2 bases, with 2 bases sitting between them. The chain's CDR3 is CASSVANYGYTF. CDR3 DNA sequence: TGTGCCAGCAGCGTAGCGAACTATGGCTACACCTTC.

The rearrangement uses TRBV5-8 and TRBJ2-3; 15 bases agree with TRBD2. The CDR3 is made up of 18 amino acids. The J segment lost 4 bases and the V segment lost 3 bases, leaving 9 bases of the junction unmatched. Germline assignment: CDR1 SGHTS and CDR2 YDEGEE. CDR3: CASSSPGLAGGNADTQYF. In nucleotides, the CDR3 is TGTGCCAGCAGCTCCCCGGGACTAGCGGGAGGAAATGCAGATACGCAGTATTTT.

The gene calls are TRBV7-3 and TRBJ2-1; 12 nucleotides match TRBD2. This CDR3 contains 18 residues. Trimming removed 5 bases from V and 4 bases from J; junction bases left unmatched: 12. The germline gives CDR1 SGHTA, CDR2 FQGTGA. CDR3 DNA: TGTGCCAGCAGCCCGCTAGCGGGAGGGCCCTCGGGTTACAATGAGCAGTTCTTC. It codes for CASSPLAGGPSGYNEQFF.

The chain combines TRBV18 with TRBJ2-1; 9 bases fit TRBD2. The CDR3 runs to 16 residues. Germline loops: CDR1 KGHSH, CDR2 LQKENI. V trimming: 6 bases; J trimming: 3 bases; junction bases outside the gene matches: 9. This CDR3 reads CASSDTGTSNYNEQFF. The DNA for the CDR3 is TGTGCCAGCTCGGACACCGGGACTAGCAACTACAATGAGCAGTTCTTC.

V and J are TRBV2 and TRBJ2-3, with a possible D match to TRBD2 (5 bases). Trimming cost V 2 bases and J 8 bases, with 14 bases left between them. Germline lookup yields CDR1 SNHLY and CDR2 FYNNEI. There are 14 residues in the CDR3. The CDR3 DNA reads as TGTGCCAGCAGTGAATACGGGATAGAGAGTACGCAGTATTTT. Amino acids: CASSEYGIESTQYF. The whole variable domain, filled in from reference TRBV2 and TRBJ2-3, reads EPEVTQTPSHQVTQMGQEVILRCVPISNHLYFYWYRQILGQKVEFLVSFYNNEISEKSEIFDDQFSVERPDGSNFTLKIRSTKLEDSAMYFCASSEYGIESTQYFGPGTRLTVL.

J is TRBJ2-7 and V is TRBV14, with TRBD2 matching over 8 bases. V shed 2 bases and J 2 bases; nucleotides not matched to a gene: 8. CDR3 size: 16 residues. From germline, CDR1 is SGHDN and CDR2 FVKESK. The CDR3 region is CASSQFVLAGPYEQYF. The CDR3 region has the DNA TGTGCCAGCAGCCAATTCGTTCTAGCGGGTCCCTACGAGCAGTACTTC.

The gene calls are TRBV6-5 and TRBJ2-1; TRBD2 is a possible D gene (5 bases). CDR3 length: 14 amino acids. Germline V lookup: CDR1 MNHEY, CDR2 SVGAGI. V lost 5 bases and J lost 3, with 11 bases in between. CDR3 protein: CASSRIANYNEQFF. The CDR3 DNA follows: TGTGCCAGCAGTCGGATAGCGAACTACAATGAGCAGTTCTTC.

The chain has TRBV29-1 and TRBJ2-3; D is perhaps TRBD1 (6 bases). Germline CDR1 reads SQVTM; CDR2 reads ANQGSEA. V was trimmed by 5 bases and J by 2 bases, leaving 17 bases between them. The CDR3 length is 15 residues. This chain's CDR3 is CSVHDRDTATDTQYF. For the CDR3, the DNA is TGCAGCGTTCACGACCGGGACACAGCCACAGATACGCAGTATTTT.

The CDR3 protein is CASSRLRGSNEKLFF. DNA for the CDR3: TGTGCCAGCAGCCGCCTCAGGGGTTCTAATGAAAAACTGTTTTTT. V gene TRBV7-9 combines with J gene TRBJ1-4; the D gene is possibly TRBD1 (6 bases). The CDR3 is 15 residues long. Germline CDR1 is SEHNR and CDR2 is FQNEAQ (reference sequence). The V and J ends lost 5 bases and 3 bases respectively, with 13 bases between them.

The rearrangement links TRBV7-6 to TRBJ2-7; 10 bases are a match to TRBD1. The V gene's germline CDR1 is SGHVS and CDR2 FNYEAQ. Trimming cost V 5 bases and J 3 bases; bases outside gene matches: 7. This CDR3 contains 15 residues. The CDR3 reads CASSPQTGGDYEQYF. The CDR3 coding sequence is TGTGCCAGCAGCCCCCAGACAGGGGGCGACTACGAGCAGTACTTC.

The chain employs TRBV5-4 and TRBJ1-1; D is uncertain. CDR1 and CDR2 (germline): SGHNT, YYREEE (reference sequence). This CDR3 comprises 11 residues. Trimming took 0 bases from V and 7 from J, leaving 4 bases between them. The CDR3 DNA reads as TGTGCCAGCAGCTTGGAGCATGAAGCTTTCTTT. This translates into CASSLEHEAFF. The variable domain in full, completed from reference TRBV5-4 and TRBJ1-1, reads ETGVTQSPTHLIKTRGQQVTLRCSSQSGHNTVSWYQQALGQGPQFIFQYYREEENGRGNFPPRFSGLQFPNYSSELNVNALELDDSALYLCASSLEHEAFFGQGTRLTVV.

This clone was observed a few times. The chain is built from TRBV24-1 and TRBJ2-4, with TRBD2 matching over 7 bases. The trim removed 4 bases at V and 6 bases at J, leaving 2 bases unmatched. The germline V gene encodes CDR1 KGHDR and CDR2 SFDVKD. This CDR3 spans 13 amino acids. The CDR3 coding sequence is TGTGCCACCAGTGACCCGGGGGGAAACATTCAGTACTTC. As protein: CATSDPGGNIQYF.

The chain recombines TRBV5-6 with TRBJ2-7; D is perhaps TRBD2 (6 bases). The CDR3 has 13 residues. The germline CDR1 and CDR2 sequences are SGHDT and YYEEEE. With 4 bases removed from V and 4 bases from J, the gap between germline ends came to 12 bases. The CDR3 DNA reads TGTGCCAGCAGCCTAGGGAGGAGTTACGAGCAGTACTTC. It codes for CASSLGRSYEQYF.

CDR3 region: CASSRGTSGRSVGQFF. CDR3 bases: TGCGCCAGCAGCAGGGGGACTAGCGGGAGGTCGGTGGGGCAGTTCTTC. This sequence joins TRBV5-1 and TRBJ2-1, with TRBD2 matching 15 bases. The length of the CDR3 is 16 residues. J lost 12 bases, V lost 4 bases, and 11 bases had no gene match. Germline CDR1 and CDR2: SGHRS and YFSETQ.

V gene TRBV6-1 combines with J gene TRBJ1-1; D unclear. Germline CDR1 is MNHNS and CDR2 is SASEGT. Trimming took 2 bases from V and 4 from J, leaving 11 bases between them. CDR3 length: 14 amino acids. The CDR3 loop is CASSELEGGTEAFF. CDR3 nucleotide sequence: TGTGCCAGCAGTGAATTGGAGGGAGGCACTGAAGCTTTCTTT.

The V gene is TRBV11-2, the J gene TRBJ2-5, with a tentative D call TRBD1 (5 bases). The ends were cut back, 5 bases at V and 4 bases at J, with 17 bases in the middle. The CDR3 consists of 15 residues. Per germline, CDR1 SGHAT and CDR2 FQNNGV. This chain's CDR3 is CASSQGLLQGETQYF. The CDR3 bases are TGTGCCAGCAGCCAGGGCCTTCTCCAGGGAGAGACCCAGTACTTC.

V usage is TRBV4-3 and J usage is TRBJ2-7; 7 bases are a match to TRBD2. Germline V lookup: CDR1 LGHNA, CDR2 YSLEER. The CDR3 is made up of 14 amino acids. The V gene end was trimmed by 1 base and the J gene end by 8 bases; junction bases not matched to a gene: 8. This CDR3 is CASSQVVREGKQYF. DNA for the CDR3: TGCGCCAGCAGCCAAGTAGTCAGGGAGGGAAAGCAGTACTTC.

The V gene is TRBV10-3, the J gene TRBJ2-7, with D unclear. Trimming took off 11 bases at V and 2 bases at J, with 16 bases between the two ends. The germline V gene has CDR1 ENHRY and CDR2 SYGVKD. This CDR3 contains 13 residues. CDR3 sequence (DNA): TGTGCCGAAAGCGAGGCCTACGCCTACGAGCAGTACTTC. The encoded protein is CAESEAYAYEQYF.

This chain uses TRBV30 with TRBJ1-4; 7 positions match TRBD1. Losses at the gene ends were 5 bases for V and 3 bases for J; bases not matched to a gene: 6. The germline V gene encodes CDR1 GTSNPN and CDR2 SVGIG (reference sequence). This CDR3 contains 14 residues. As DNA, the CDR3 is TGTGCCTGGGCCACAGGGGTGGCTAATGAAAAACTGTTTTTT. It translates to CAWATGVANEKLFF.

This sequence joins TRBV18 and TRBJ1-1; 7 bases line up with TRBD1. Germline V gene data show CDR1 as KGHSH and CDR2 as LQKENI. The V segment lost 7 bases and the J segment 1 base; nucleotides outside the gene matches: 3. The CDR3 totals 13 residues. The CDR3 loop is CASLRGRNTEAFF. DNA of the CDR3: TGTGCCAGCTTGAGGGGGCGGAACACTGAAGCTTTCTTT. Full variable domain (remainder filled in from reference TRBV18 and TRBJ1-1): NAGVMQNPRHLVRRRGQEARLRCSPMKGHSHVYWYRQLPEEGLKFMVYLQKENIIDESGMPKERFSAEFPKEGPSILRIQQVVRGDSAAYFCASLRGRNTEAFFGQGTRLTVV.

The chain combines TRBV4-1 with TRBJ2-7; 11 nucleotides match TRBD2. Germline lookup yields CDR1 MGHRA and CDR2 YSYEKL. Trimming took 0 bases from V and 1 from J; bases not matched to a gene: 11. The CDR3 is 19 amino acids. The CDR3 here is CASSQDPGLAVPKSYEQYF. The CDR3 coding sequence is TGCGCCAGCAGCCAAGATCCGGGACTAGCGGTCCCGAAGTCCTACGAGCAGTACTTC.

The genes are TRBV7-9 and TRBJ2-7; the match to TRBD1 covers 10 bases. With V trimmed by 4 bases and J by 2 bases, 5 bases remained unmatched. Germline V CDR1 and CDR2: SEHNR, FQNEAQ (reference sequence). This CDR3 region has 15 residues. In nucleotides, the CDR3 is TGTGCCAGCAGCTCCCCGGGACAGGGGCCCTACGAGCAGTACTTC. This sequence encodes CASSSPGQGPYEQYF. The full variable domain, completed using reference TRBV7-9 and TRBJ2-7, is DTGVSQNPRHKITKRGQNVTFRCDPISEHNRLYWYRQTLGQGPEFLTYFQNEAQLEKSRLLSDRFSAERPKGSFSTLEIQRTEQGDSAMYLCASSSPGQGPYEQYFGPGTRLTVT.

The chain uses TRBV10-3 and TRBJ1-1; no reliable D call. Deletions cut 3 bases from V and 3 bases from J, with 14 bases between. This CDR3 region has 15 residues. Per the germline V gene, CDR1 is ENHRY and CDR2 is SYGVKD. The CDR3 region is CAISDNPVGDTEAFF. The CDR3 DNA reads as TGTGCCATCAGTGATAATCCCGTCGGGGACACTGAAGCTTTCTTT.